This T cell receptor (beta chain) was captured in a study of blood T cell repertoires in COVID-19. Study-level information: Researchers got acute and convalescent COVID-19 samples from the United States, Italy and Spain. The cDNA or gDNA used as material had been derived from T cells, B-cell-depleted T cells, or PBMCs.

As to this clone: The sample contains more than one DNA sequence encoding this CDR3.

Per the authors' pipeline: Amplifying reference gene primers gave estimates of nucleated cell counts. Sequencing was performed with immunoSEQ multiplex PCR; in TCRdb, only in-frame clones are kept and a portion is missing. Clone size and V and J calls were adopted from that table, with D and trimming inferred from the DNA. The data show about 200,000 clones, 75% to 95% seen once. V was pared by 6 bases and J by 11 bases, with 16 bases between. The CDR3 runs 12 residues. The V and J genes are TRBV12-3 or TRBV12-4 and TRBJ1-1, with D unresolved. Source material: peripheral blood. The origin of this receptor is a man between 50 and 59 years old with acute or convalescent COVID-19. CDR3 protein: CASSQDSPNAFF. The CDR3 DNA reads as TGTGCCAGCAGCCAGGACTCACCTAACGCTTTCTTT.